Listed here is a single T cell receptor beta chain. What it recognizes is unknown. This specimen comes from a study of T cell responses to AZD1222 COVID-19 vaccine. Study observations and caveats: Most donors were white British, females outnumbered males, and clonal diversity was possibly underestimated. At baseline, just five to seven AZD1222 recipients tested seropositive.

Sequencing used immunoSEQ multiplex PCR; TCRdb keeps in-frame clones, though not all of them. The repertoire includes 140,000 to 150,000 clones, roughly 91% of them detected once, and more than 1.5% sits in the top ten. Sample: peripheral blood, taken 28 days after the second AZD1222 dose. The TCR originated in an adult who received the AZD1222 COVID-19 vaccine.

The CDR3 loop reads CASSTLQGTKAFF. The DNA for the CDR3 is TGTGCCAGCAGTACACTACAGGGGACCAAAGCTTTCTTT. J is TRBJ1-1 and V is TRBV27; 7 bases agree with TRBD1. CDR3 length: 13 residues. Germline V gives CDR1 MNHEY, CDR2 SMNVEV (reference sequence). With 5 bases clipped from V and 9 bases from J, the junction kept 9 bases outside the gene matches.